This T cell receptor beta chain originates from a study of T-cell memory formation after mild COVID-19. In its sample, this clonotype was seen many times. TCRdb re-derived calls from the 5' RACE reads in MiXCR, one entry per CDR3 protein. The sample contains some 200,000 distinct CDR3 sequences, over 7.5% of which appear only once. This clonotype was obtained from a man between 18 and 29 years old who had mild COVID-19 (a few samples of this study predate the infection). Cell type and time point are not known. The source material was PBMCs or a T cell subset sorted from them (not recorded which).

The DNA of the CDR3 is TGCGCCAGCAGCCAAGAGTCCTGGGGTGGCTACACCTTC. Its translation is CASSQESWGGYTF. The rearrangement links TRBV4-3 to TRBJ1-2, with D uncertain. Trimming took 0 bases from V and 7 from J, leaving 9 bases between them. Germline CDR1 LGHNA, CDR2 YSLEER. The CDR3 totals 13 residues.